This is a list of T cell receptor beta chains from one sample in a study of cytomegalovirus exposure and HLA in healthy donors. Method: immunoSEQ multiplex PCR; TCRdb's copy keeps in-frame clones and lacks some. The sample has around 170,000 clones, over 70% seen once. The specimen sequenced was PBMCs. The receptors derive from a man between 35 and 55 years old in good health and CMV-seronegative. Each CDR3 is given with its conserved first and last residue. D genes are given only for firm matches. Clone size, where shown, is once, few, many, or a class for clones that have expanded.

CDR3 protein | CDR3 DNA | D gene | clone size | J gene | V gene
CASSEATHTDTQYF | TGTGCCAGCAGTGAAGCGACACACACAGATACGCAGTATTTT | . | . | TRBJ2-3 | TRBV2
CASNGLADTQYF | TGTGCCAGTAATGGACTGGCAGATACGCAGTATTTT | . | . | TRBJ2-3 | TRBV19
CASRKRGGSETQYF | TGTGCCAGCAGAAAGCGGGGGGGCTCGGAGACCCAGTACTTC | TRBD2 | . | TRBJ2-5 | TRBV6-5
CAWSGVGTEAFF | TGTGCCTGGTCAGGGGTCGGCACTGAAGCTTTCTTT | . | . | TRBJ1-1 | TRBV30
CASSRLSGGEKLFF | TGTGCCAGCAGTCGTTTGAGTGGCGGGGAAAAACTGTTTTTT | . | . | TRBJ1-4 | TRBV27
CASSPQPYSNQPQHF | TGTGCCAGCAGTCCACAGCCATATAGCAATCAGCCCCAGCATTTT | . | . | TRBJ1-5 | TRBV27
CASSASGTAGSYEQYF | TGTGCCAGCAGCGCTTCCGGGACGGCGGGATCCTACGAGCAGTACTTC | . | . | TRBJ2-7 | TRBV7-3
CASRKGRQGNEKLFF | TGTGCCAGCAGGAAGGGAAGGCAGGGTAATGAAAAACTGTTTTTT | . | few | TRBJ1-4 | TRBV2
CASKKDTDRHEQYF | TGTGCCAGTAAAAAGGACACCGACCGACACGAGCAGTACTTC | . | . | TRBJ2-7 | TRBV19
CASGLTRPYEQYF | TGTGCTAGTGGTTTGACTCGCCCCTACGAGCAGTACTTC | . | few | TRBJ2-7 | TRBV12-5
CASSDRAQPQHF | TGTGCCAGCAGTGACAGGGCTCAGCCCCAGCATTTT | . | once | TRBJ1-5 | TRBV6-1
CASSFSRQGSEQYF | TGTGCCAGCAGCTTTTCGAGACAGGGGTCGGAGCAGTACTTC | TRBD1 | . | TRBJ2-7 | TRBV5-4
CASSAGLGDEQFF | TGTGCCAGCAGCGCAGGACTAGGGGATGAGCAGTTCTTC | TRBD2 | . | TRBJ2-1 | TRBV9
CAWRQVGREQYF | TGTGCCTGGAGGCAGGTTGGCCGGGAGCAGTACTTC | . | . | TRBJ2-7 | TRBV30
CASSLRTENTEAFF | TGTGCCAGCAGCCTAAGGACAGAAAACACTGAAGCTTTCTTT | . | once | TRBJ1-1 | TRBV7-9
CASNLDRGLNEQYF | TGTGCCAGCAACCTGGACAGGGGGCTGAACGAGCAGTACTTC | TRBD1 | . | TRBJ2-7 | TRBV2
CASSVDPPGGSSYNEQFF | TGTGCCAGCAGCGTAGATCCCCCGGGCGGGAGCTCCTACAATGAGCAGTTCTTC | TRBD2 | once | TRBJ2-1 | TRBV9
CASLVQESTDTQYF | TGTGCCAGCTTGGTACAGGAGTCCACAGATACGCAGTATTTT | . | . | TRBJ2-3 | TRBV7-8
CASSQSQGEKLFF | TGTGCCAGCTCACAGTCCCAGGGGGAAAAACTGTTTTTT | . | . | TRBJ1-4 | TRBV18
CASSVGPQTNYGYTF | TGTGCCAGCAGCGTAGGGCCCCAGACTAACTATGGCTACACCTTC | . | . | TRBJ1-2 | TRBV9
CASSRGTDDTEAFF | TGTGCCAGCAGCAGGGGGACCGATGACACTGAAGCTTTCTTT | . | once | TRBJ1-1 | TRBV7-9
CASSSYRGETQYF | TGTGCCAGCAGCTCCTACAGGGGAGAGACCCAGTACTTC | TRBD1 | . | TRBJ2-5 | TRBV7-7
CASSSRGWANVLTF | TGTGCCAGCAGTTCCAGGGGTTGGGCCAACGTCCTGACTTTC | . | . | TRBJ2-6 | TRBV5-4
CASSYSEGATEAFF | TGTGCCAGCAGTTACTCCGAGGGAGCGACTGAAGCTTTCTTT | . | . | TRBJ1-1 | TRBV6-6
CASSGDREPTSGANVLTF | TGTGCCAGTAGCGGGGACAGGGAGCCCACCTCTGGGGCCAACGTCCTGACTTTC | TRBD1 | . | TRBJ2-6 | TRBV19
CASSPGTTSYEQYF | TGTGCCAGCAGCCCCGGGACTACCTCCTACGAGCAGTACTTC | TRBD2 | . | TRBJ2-7 | TRBV7-2
CASSRGQGDGNTIYF | TGTGCCAGCAGCCGAGGCCAGGGGGACGGAAACACCATATATTTT | TRBD1 | . | TRBJ1-3 | TRBV7-2
CAWSVPSGCRGANGYTF | TGTGCCTGGAGTGTACCCTCTGGGTGCAGGGGGGCTAATGGCTACACCTTC | TRBD1 | . | TRBJ1-2 | TRBV30
CASSRVRVGNSPLHF | TGCGCCAGCAGCCGAGTCAGGGTCGGCAATTCACCCCTCCACTTT | . | . | TRBJ1-6 | TRBV4-1
CASSEGGPGQGNTGELFF | TGCGCCAGCAGCGAAGGGGGACCGGGACAGGGGAACACCGGGGAGCTGTTTTTT | TRBD1 | . | TRBJ2-2 | TRBV4-3
CASSPPGQGVRRYTGELFF | TGTGCCAGCTCACCACCGGGGCAGGGGGTTCGCCGGTACACCGGGGAGCTGTTTTTT | TRBD1 | . | TRBJ2-2 | TRBV18
CASSLSGQGEQFF | TGTGCCAGCAGCCTTAGCGGACAAGGTGAGCAGTTCTTC | . | . | TRBJ2-1 | TRBV6-1
CASTPGSSETQYF | TGTGCCAGCACACCGGGGTCGTCAGAGACCCAGTACTTC | . | . | TRBJ2-5 | TRBV2
CASSQQTGRVGNTIYF | TGCGCCAGCAGCCAACAAACAGGGAGGGTTGGAAACACCATATATTTT | . | . | TRBJ1-3 | TRBV4-3
CASRQTETYGYTF | TGTGCCAGTAGACAGACAGAGACTTATGGCTACACCTTC | . | . | TRBJ1-2 | TRBV19
CASLLAVTGGGYTF | TGTGCCAGCCTCTTGGCGGTGACGGGAGGAGGCTACACCTTC | . | . | TRBJ1-2 | TRBV7-2
CASSEQGVGTGANVLTF | TGTGCCAGCAGTGAACAGGGGGTCGGCACTGGGGCCAACGTCCTGACTTTC | TRBD1 | . | TRBJ2-6 | TRBV6-1